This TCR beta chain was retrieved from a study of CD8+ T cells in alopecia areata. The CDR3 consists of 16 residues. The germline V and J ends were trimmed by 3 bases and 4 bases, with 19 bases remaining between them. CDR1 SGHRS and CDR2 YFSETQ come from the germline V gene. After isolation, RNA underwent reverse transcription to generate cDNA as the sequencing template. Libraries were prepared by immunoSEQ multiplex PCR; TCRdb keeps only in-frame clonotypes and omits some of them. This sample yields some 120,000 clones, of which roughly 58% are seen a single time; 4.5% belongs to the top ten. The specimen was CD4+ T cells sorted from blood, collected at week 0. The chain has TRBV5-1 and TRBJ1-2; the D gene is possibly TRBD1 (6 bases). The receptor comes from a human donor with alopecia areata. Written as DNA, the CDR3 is TGCGCCAGCAGCTCGGAGCCGACAGGATTTCTCTATGGCTACACCTTC. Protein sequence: CASSSEPTGFLYGYTF.